This TCR beta chain was observed in a study of Ad26.COV2.S vaccination and SARS-CoV-2 variants. Regarding the study as a whole: People given the vaccine had a wider spike-specific TCR breadth than placebo recipients did. With respect to non-spike TCR breadth, vaccine and placebo recipients were similar.

Comment on this clone: Its antigen is unknown.

Using immunoSEQ multiplex PCR, the repertoire was profiled, and TCRdb retains in-frame clones only, with some absent. The repertoire has roughly 460,000 clones, 89% of them found once; the top ten carry about 1.5%. J was trimmed by 3 bases and V by 2 bases; bases with no gene match: 9. Germline V gene data show CDR1 as LGHNA and CDR2 as YNFKEQ. This CDR3 is 17 amino acids long. Treatment described: approximately 18 received Ad26.COV2.S at low or high dose, single or two shots; roughly five received placebo; per-sample allocation not given. Specimen acquisition occurred on day 63 following the initial vaccine or placebo injection.

The receptor comes from a person between 18 and 59 years old who received the Ad26.COV2.S COVID-19 vaccine or a placebo. This material consisted of peripheral blood, taken in a trial of Ad26.COV2.S vaccine versus placebo. This chain links TRBV4-2 with TRBJ1-1; 10 bases line up with TRBD1. The CDR3 loop reads CASSQSGTGASYTEAFF. CDR3 DNA sequence: TGTGCCAGCAGCCAATCCGGGACAGGGGCCAGTTACACTGAAGCTTTCTTT.